This TCR beta chain was captured in a study of OX40 agonist ivuxolimab in advanced cancers. About the research overall: Prior anti-PD-1, anti-PD-L1 or anti-CTLA-4 therapy did not bar entry, and 30% to 40% had some. Three partial responders included one hepatocellular carcinoma patient and two cutaneous melanoma patients. Overall study findings and caveats: Among the lowest levels of clonal expansion were found in partial responders at 0.1-3.0 mg/kg. The antigens recognized by the expanded peripheral T cells, that is their antigen specificity, were not determined.

Here immunoSEQ multiplex PCR was the method, and the copy in TCRdb shows in-frame clones only, minus some. The sample has about 130,000 clones, about nine tenths seen once. Germline CDR1 reads LGHNA; CDR2 reads YSLEER. The CDR3 sequence is 18 residues long. The V gene end was trimmed by 1 base and the J gene end by 7 bases; junction bases not matched to a gene: 11. Note on this clone: What it recognizes is unknown.

This clonotype originated in an adult with an advanced solid tumor such as melanoma, head and neck, liver or kidney cancer. Sequencing was performed on CD4+ or CD8+ T cells sorted from blood, taken in a trial of the OX40 agonist ivuxolimab. The chain is built from TRBV4-3 and TRBJ2-1, with TRBD2 identical over 12 bases. Here the CDR3 reads CASSQVLRTSGNGNEQFF. The CDR3 coding sequence is TGCGCCAGCAGCCAAGTCCTCAGGACTAGCGGGAACGGGAATGAGCAGTTCTTC.